The T cell receptor beta chain described here comes from a study of T cells expressing NK-cell markers (dated by TCRdb to 2018 to 2020). A note on the overall study: Fewer than ten donors provided sorted CD3+CD56+NKG2C+, CD3+CD56+NKG2C- and CD3+CD56-NKG2C+ T-cell subsets, whose TCR beta-chain repertoires were profiled. Seven of the eight sequenced donors were HCMV-seropositive and one was HCMV-seronegative. The study sequenced eight donors, all healthy volunteers chosen at random: three men and five women. Illumina HiSeq 2000/2500, MiSeq or NextSeq was used to sequence libraries as 2 x 150 bp reads. Overall study outcomes, separate from this receptor: Those dominant clonotypes were again the most abundant among CD3+CD56-NKG2C+ cells in several donors, at about 25-65%. It remained unclear whether the expanded NKG2C-expressing T cell clones were specific for HCMV antigens. In about six donors, the dominant CD3+CD56+NKG2C+ clonotypes were found to rank among the top 10 CD8+ clonotypes and to make up about 1.0-7.5% of CD8+ T cells.

About this clonotype: It has no known antigen specificity.

HCMV-specific IgG was detected in serum with a commercial ELISA kit to determine HCMV serostatus. Peripheral blood mononuclear cells were isolated from blood by Ficoll density gradient centrifugation. CDR1 and CDR2 are read off the germline V gene as SGHVS and FQNEAQ. The CDR3 spans 14 residues, from the cysteine through the phenylalanine. DNA was not recorded. Instrument on record: Illumina HiSeq 2000. The TCR beta cDNA libraries were made using 5'RACE template switching, a step that added both a universal primer site and unique molecular identifiers. cDNA synthesis was primed from the TCR beta constant segment, followed by two successive PCR amplification steps. The original pipeline was this. Reads were demultiplexed and grouped by UMI with MIGEC, and clonotypes were assembled and quantified with MiTCR. Only TCR cDNA sequences supported by at least two reads were kept to exclude erroneous sequences. The tcR package was used for downstream repertoire analysis, with clonotypes matched between fractions based on CDR3 nucleotide sequence plus V segment. Antigen specificity was annotated against VDJdb with VDJmatch, allowing one amino acid substitution in CDR3. TCRdb reprocessed the reads, so every CDR3 protein sequence counts as one entry and DNA is not shown. The V and J calls shown here were made by TCRdb, not taken from the authors' results. The record for this sample contains 300,000 to 500,000 distinct CDR3 sequences. Around 10% of the sample comes from the top ten.

The TCR sequence derives from a woman aged 50 to 60 in good health. Donor details come from another sample of the same person, matched by shared clones. Sequencing used blood T cells: a sorted CD56 or NKG2C T cell subset, CD4+ or CD8+ T cells, or bulk PBMC T cells (not recorded which). The sequence joins TRBV7-8 to TRBJ2-5; TCRdb outputs TRBD1, but without DNA this stays unchecked. Here the CDR3 is given as CASSFPDSQETQYF.